This T cell receptor beta chain was captured by sequencing in a study of response to subunit inactivated influenza vaccine. TCRdb re-called the RT-PCR reads with MiXCR, one entry per CDR3 protein. The table has about 520,000 distinct CDR3 sequences, approximately 7.2% seen once. The study's findings and limits: Authors proposed each seasonal influenza vaccination draws in few new T cells.

The CDR3 runs 14 residues. Germline lookup yields CDR1 LNHDA and CDR2 SQIVND (reference sequence). Trimming shortened V by 3 bases and J by 8 bases, and 16 bases separated the two germline ends. About this clonotype itself: Its target is not known.

V gene TRBV19 combines with J gene TRBJ1-1; the D is unclear. This sample comprised PBMCs from blood, obtained around 2 years after vaccination. This clonotype originated in a man in his fifties or sixties who received an inactivated influenza vaccine. The CDR3 DNA reads TGTGCCAGTAGTATTAAGCAGTCCGCGGGAGAAGCTTTCTTT. The encoded protein is CASSIKQSAGEAFF.